This entry lists 20 T cell receptor beta chains sequenced from one sample in a study of regulatory T cells in long-lasting Graves disease. Arm-PCR of CDR3 regions with iRepertoire HTBI primers generated TCR beta libraries. TCRdb processed the multiplex PCR reads anew with MiXCR; each CDR3 protein has one entry. Seen here are about 310,000 distinct CDR3 sequences, 22% observed once, and the top ten hold approximately 53%. The time point here: persistent/refractory GD, antithyroid drugs over 5 years with positive TRAb. From RNA extracted from PBMCs, the TCR library was made. This material consisted of peripheral blood mononuclear cells (PBMCs), taken when the disease was refractory, from a patient treated with antithyroid drugs. These receptors were taken from a female donor with Graves disease.

This clonotype was recorded a few times. Possible read error: a much larger clone is one base away. The genes are TRBV2 and TRBJ1-4; D gene unclear. This CDR3 region has 15 residues. Trimming left V 5 bases short and J 6 bases short, with 16 bases between. Germline CDR1 SNHLY, CDR2 FYNNEI. The CDR3 DNA sequence: TGTGCCAGCAGTAACGTTGGGTGGAGGGATGAAAAACTGTTTTTT. Its protein is CASSNVGWRDEKLFF.

Comments on this clonotype: A much larger clone lies one base from this, so it may be a read error. The chain carries TRBV28 and TRBJ2-7, with 7 positions matching TRBD2. Germline CDR1 MDHEN, CDR2 SYDVKM. The CDR3 covers 15 residues. After removal of 6 bases from V and 6 bases from J, the junction contained 14 bases not matched to a gene. The CDR3 is CASSLSSGEGCEQYF. As DNA, the CDR3 is TGTGCCAGCAGCCTCTCTTCGGGGGAGGGCTGCGAGCAGTACTTC.

The chain is built from TRBV3-1 and TRBJ1-4; D is undetermined. The CDR3 length is 12 residues. Between the trimmed V and J ends, which lost 7 bases and 4 bases, there was a span of 7 bases. Germline V gene data show CDR1 as LGHDT and CDR2 as YNNKEL (reference sequence). The CDR3 protein is CASMDYNEKLFF. In nucleotides, the CDR3 is TGTGCCAGCATGGACTATAATGAAAAACTGTTTTTT. The full variable domain, with the rest looked up from reference TRBV3-1 and TRBJ1-4, is DTAVSQTPKYLVTQMGNDKSIKCEQNLGHDTMYWYKQDSKKFLKIMFSYNNKELIINETVPNRFSPKSPDKAHLNLHINSLELGDSAVYFCASMDYNEKLFFGSGTQLSVL.

This clonotype occurred a few times. The chain combines TRBV20-1 with TRBJ2-7; no clear D gene. Looked up from germline, CDR1 is DFQATT and CDR2 is SNEGSKA (reference sequence). The V end was cut by 3 bases, the J end by 0 bases, with 15 bases between. The CDR3 length is 15 residues. CDR3 DNA: TGCAGTGCTAGCGCCAAAACCAGACCCTCCTACGAGCAGTACTTC. Translating it yields CSASAKTRPSYEQYF.

This clonotype occurred a few times. The chain links TRBV29-1 to TRBJ2-7, with D possibly TRBD1 on 6 matching bases. The ends were cut back, 4 bases at V and 2 bases at J, with 15 bases in the middle. There are 14 residues in the CDR3. The germline CDR1 and CDR2 sequences are SQVTM and ANQGSEA. DNA for the CDR3: TGCAGCGTTGTAGGGGACATACGGACCTACGAGCAGTACTTC. Encoded protein: CSVVGDIRTYEQYF.

This clonotype has more than one count but fewer than ten. This rearrangement joins TRBV7-9 to TRBJ2-5; no reliable D call. Germline CDR1 and CDR2: SEHNR and FQNEAQ (reference sequence). Deletions cut 2 bases from V and 3 bases from J, with 7 bases between. The CDR3 is 13 amino acids. In DNA, the CDR3 is TGTGCCAGCAGCTTAAACCCGGAAGAGACCCAGTACTTC. Residues: CASSLNPEETQYF.

This clonotype was detected a few times. This sequence joins TRBV28 and TRBJ2-2; maybe TRBD2 (5 bases). Germline CDR1 MDHEN, CDR2 SYDVKM. V was shortened by 5 bases and J by 4 bases, with 11 bases between the two germline ends. The CDR3 has 14 residues. In nucleotides, the CDR3 is TGTGCCAGCAGTCCAGACTACCGCACCGGGGAGCTGTTTTTT. Translation gives CASSPDYRTGELFF.

This clonotype occurred a few times. This chain connects TRBV13 to TRBJ2-7; D is unresolved. Germline CDR1 reads PRHDT; CDR2 reads FYEKMQ (reference sequence). CDR3 length equals 16 residues. Trimming took 2 bases from V and 0 from J, leaving 14 bases between them. The CDR3 spells CASSLIGRRNSYEQYF. In DNA form, the CDR3 reads TGTGCCAGCAGCTTAATTGGTCGGCGGAACTCCTACGAGCAGTACTTC. The full variable domain, with the rest looked up from reference TRBV13 and TRBJ2-7, is AAGVIQSPRHLIKEKRETATLKCYPIPRHDTVYWYQQGPGQDPQFLISFYEKMQSDKGSIPDRFSAQQFSDYHSELNMSSLELGDSALYFCASSLIGRRNSYEQYFGPGTRLTVT.

Note on this clonotype: At one boundary the junction diverges from the germline segment, which might be a read error. The V call is TRBV14, the J call TRBJ1-1, with a tentative D call TRBD1 (6 bases). The CDR3 consists of 18 residues. Germline assignment: CDR1 SGHDN and CDR2 FVKESK. CDR3 protein: CASSQGVGTSKQNTGAFF. In DNA form, the CDR3 reads TGTGCCAGCAGCCAAGGAGTCGGGACATCGAAGCAGAACACTGGAGCTTTCTTT.

This clonotype was counted once. The chain carries TRBV29-1 and TRBJ2-7, with a weak D call TRBD1 (6 bases). Deletions cut 6 bases from V and 9 bases from J, with 15 bases between. The CDR3 spans 11 residues. The V gene's germline CDR1 is SQVTM and CDR2 ANQGSEA. The CDR3 DNA follows: TGCAGCGTAGACTCCCAGGGGACGCAGTACTTC. Translated, it gives CSVDSQGTQYF.

This clonotype was seen a few times. The V gene is TRBV30, the J gene TRBJ1-1; D is ambiguous. The CDR3 extends over 11 amino acids. Per germline, CDR1 GTSNPN and CDR2 SVGIG (reference sequence). V was trimmed by 3 bases and J by 7 bases, leaving 9 bases between them. For the CDR3, the DNA is TGTGCCTGGAGCTCCGTTTATGAAGCTTTCTTT. It is translated as CAWSSVYEAFF.

Ten or more counts support this clonotype. The gene calls are TRBV11-2 and TRBJ2-7; unclear D gene. Germline CDR1 SGHAT, CDR2 FQNNGV. V lost 0 bases and J lost 3, with 6 bases in between. The CDR3 totals 13 residues. CDR3 sequence (DNA): TGTGCCAGCAGCTTAGATTGGAACTACGAGCAGTACTTC. This encodes CASSLDWNYEQYF.

The chain recombines TRBV18 with TRBJ2-2, with D tentatively TRBD2 (6 bases). CDR1 is KGHSH and CDR2 is LQKENI in the germline V gene. The CDR3 is made up of 15 amino acids. The V gene lost 4 bases and the J gene lost 6 bases, with 15 bases spanning the gap. The CDR3 region is CASSRPTPGAGELFF. DNA of the CDR3: TGTGCCAGCTCACGACCTACACCGGGGGCCGGGGAGCTGTTTTTT.

This clonotype has ten or more counts. The chain carries TRBV28 and TRBJ2-7; the D gene is possibly TRBD2 (5 bases). V gave up 6 bases and J gave up 5 bases, with 23 bases separating them. There are 16 residues in the CDR3. The germline V gene has CDR1 MDHEN and CDR2 SYDVKM. CDR3 DNA: TGTGCCAGCAGCCCCATCCCAACTAGATACGTCGACGAGCAGTACTTC. The encoded protein is CASSPIPTRYVDEQYF.

For this clonotype: One end of the junction varies from germline; a read error may be responsible. The chain carries TRBV4-2 and TRBJ2-5; D might be TRBD2 (5 bases). The CDR3 totals 15 residues. The germline V gene encodes CDR1 LGHNA and CDR2 YNFKEQ. The CDR3 coding sequence is TGTGCCAGCGGCCAATGGGAGACACCCCAAGAGACCCAGTACTTC. Protein sequence: CASGQWETPQETQYF.

On this clonotype itself: Because the CDR3 is missing its conserved closing phenylalanine or tryptophan, this is likely a read error. The chain recombines TRBV11-2 with TRBJ2-7, with 12 bases that match TRBD2. CDR1 SGHAT and CDR2 FQNNGV come from the germline V gene. The CDR3 is 16 residues long. The V gene end was trimmed by 4 bases and the J gene end by 3 bases; junction bases not matched to a gene: 7. CDR3: CASSSETSGRGYEQYL. The CDR3 nucleotides are TGTGCCAGCAGCTCGGAGACTAGCGGGAGAGGCTACGAGCAGTACCTC.

The chain carries TRBV19 and TRBJ2-1; TRBD1 matches 10 bases. Trimming took 5 bases from V and 0 from J; bases not matched to a gene: 13. CDR1 and CDR2 (germline): LNHDA, SQIVND (reference sequence). CDR3 length: 19 residues. The DNA of the CDR3 is TGTGCCAGTAGTCCCGACAGGGGGCTGCCAGTGAGCTCCTACAATGAGCAGTTCTTC. The encoded protein is CASSPDRGLPVSSYNEQFF.

This clonotype came up a few times. CDR3 in DNA: TGCAGTGCTAGAAGGGGGATCGGGACAGGGAAAAATCAGCCCCAGCATTTT. Its translation is CSARRGIGTGKNQPQHF. This sequence joins TRBV20-1 and TRBJ1-5; the match to TRBD1 covers 9 bases. Germline lookup yields CDR1 DFQATT and CDR2 SNEGSKA (reference sequence). This CDR3 is built from 17 residues. Trimming at V came to 2 bases and at J to 4 bases, leaving 12 bases not matched to a gene.

The chain is built from TRBV27 and TRBJ2-3; TRBD2 matches at 10 bases. Germline-derived CDR1 and CDR2 are MNHEY and SMNVEV (reference sequence). V was pared by 5 bases and J by 3 bases, with 8 bases of the junction left unmatched. This CDR3 contains 16 residues. The CDR3 nucleotides are TGTGCCAGCAGTGAGACTAGCGGGTTACTTACAGATACGCAGTATTTT. Protein sequence: CASSETSGLLTDTQYF.

This clonotype was detected only a few times. The chain recombines TRBV18 with TRBJ2-7; 13 bases are a match to TRBD2. After removal of 6 bases from V and 3 bases from J, the junction contained 5 bases not matched to a gene. The V gene's germline CDR1 is KGHSH and CDR2 LQKENI. The CDR3 is 15 residues long. The CDR3 loop is CASSSGTSGIYEQYF. The CDR3 DNA is TGTGCCAGCTCGTCCGGGACTAGCGGGATCTACGAGCAGTACTTC.